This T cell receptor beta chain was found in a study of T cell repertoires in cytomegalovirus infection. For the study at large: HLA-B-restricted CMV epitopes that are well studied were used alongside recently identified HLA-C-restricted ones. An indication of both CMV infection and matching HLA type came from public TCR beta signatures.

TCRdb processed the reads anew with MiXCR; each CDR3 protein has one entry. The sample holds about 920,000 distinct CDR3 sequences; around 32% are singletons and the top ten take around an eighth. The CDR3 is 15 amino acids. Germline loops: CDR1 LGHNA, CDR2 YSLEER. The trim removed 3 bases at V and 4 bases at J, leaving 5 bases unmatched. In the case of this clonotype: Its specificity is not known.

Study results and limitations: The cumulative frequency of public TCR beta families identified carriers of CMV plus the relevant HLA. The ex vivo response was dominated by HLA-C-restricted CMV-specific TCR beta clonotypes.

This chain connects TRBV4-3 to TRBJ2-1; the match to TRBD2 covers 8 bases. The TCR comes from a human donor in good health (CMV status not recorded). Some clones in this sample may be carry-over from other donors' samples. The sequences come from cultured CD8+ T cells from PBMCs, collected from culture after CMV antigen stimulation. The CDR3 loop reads CASSHGGGGYNEQFF. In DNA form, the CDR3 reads TGCGCCAGCAGCCACGGGGGGGGAGGGTACAATGAGCAGTTCTTC.